This T cell receptor (beta chain) was recovered during a study of shared clonotypes between healthy human individuals. Regarding this clone: Its antigen is unidentified.

Study findings and constraints: Compared with memory subsets, naive subsets generally had larger estimated richness.

How the authors handled the data: From ImmunoSEQ came sequences covering only the junction and carrying no quality scores, so filtering differed. Sequencing used immunoSEQ multiplex PCR; TCRdb keeps in-frame clones, though not all of them. V, J and clone size were drawn from that table, and D and trimming were deduced from the DNA. Of 1.4 million or so clones in the sample, roughly 98.5% were seen once. The specimen sequenced was naive CD4+ T cells sorted from blood. The subset: CD45RA+ positively selected. This clonotype originated in a young man in good health.

The CDR3 loop is CAINSSGGPVRGEQFF. CDR3 nucleotides: TGTGCCATAAACTCTAGCGGAGGGCCCGTGCGGGGTGAGCAGTTCTTC. The chain uses TRBV28 and TRBJ2-1; 7 bases agree with TRBD2. This CDR3 is built from 16 residues. Unmatched junction bases numbered 21, after V lost 10 bases and J lost 9 bases. The germline V gene encodes CDR1 MDHEN and CDR2 SYDVKM.